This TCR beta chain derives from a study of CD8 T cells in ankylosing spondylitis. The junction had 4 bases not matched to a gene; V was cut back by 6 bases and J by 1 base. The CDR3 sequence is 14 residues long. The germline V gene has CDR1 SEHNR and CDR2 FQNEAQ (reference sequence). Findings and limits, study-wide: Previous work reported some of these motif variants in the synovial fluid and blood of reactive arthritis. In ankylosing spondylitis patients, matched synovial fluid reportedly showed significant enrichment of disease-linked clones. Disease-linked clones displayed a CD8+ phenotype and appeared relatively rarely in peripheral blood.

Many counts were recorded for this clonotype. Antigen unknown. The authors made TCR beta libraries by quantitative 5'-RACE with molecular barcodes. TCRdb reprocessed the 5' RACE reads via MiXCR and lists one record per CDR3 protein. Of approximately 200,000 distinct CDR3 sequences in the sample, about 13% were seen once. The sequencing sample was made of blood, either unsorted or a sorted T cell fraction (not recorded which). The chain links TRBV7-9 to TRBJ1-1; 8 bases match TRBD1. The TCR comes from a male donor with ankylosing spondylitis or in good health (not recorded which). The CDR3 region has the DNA TGTGCCAGCAGACTAACAGGGGGGAACACTGAAGCTTTCTTT. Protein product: CASRLTGGNTEAFF.